The T cell receptor (beta chain) under discussion was sequenced for a study of OX40 agonist ivuxolimab in advanced cancers. V dropped 1 base and J dropped 6 bases, with 16 bases sitting between them. The length of the CDR3 is 15 residues. Germline assignment: CDR1 SGHAT and CDR2 FQNNGV. Only in-frame clones appear in the TCRdb table, and some are missing; sequencing was by immunoSEQ multiplex PCR. The data show around 72,000 clones, about 85% seen once. This clone was observed at least ten times. This sequence was found in an adult with an advanced solid tumor such as melanoma, head and neck, liver or kidney cancer. The chain is built from TRBV11-2 and TRBJ2-7; D is perhaps TRBD1 or TRBD2 (5 bases each). Source: CD4+ or CD8+ T cells sorted from blood, taken in a trial of the OX40 agonist ivuxolimab. The CDR3 loop reads CASSLGQRLGAEQYF. The CDR3 DNA is TGTGCCAGCAGCTTAGGGCAGCGGCTCGGGGCCGAGCAGTACTTC.